This T cell receptor (beta chain) derives from a study of blood T cell repertoires in COVID-19. TCRdb keeps only in-frame clones here, not all; method: immunoSEQ multiplex PCR. The data show 270,000 or so clones, with 90% seen just once and around 2.3% held by the top ten. CDR3 size: 13 residues. The V end was cut by 3 bases, the J end by 10 bases, with 14 bases between. In germline, CDR1 is LNHDA, CDR2 SQIVND (reference sequence). J is TRBJ2-3 and V is TRBV19; D uncertain. Sequenced material: peripheral blood. This receptor was obtained from a woman between 55 and 75 years old with COVID-19, enrolled during active disease. CDR3 nucleotide sequence: TGTGCCAGTAGTATGTCGCTGGCTTCAGCGCAGTATTTT. Its translation is CASSMSLASAQYF.